A selection of T cell receptor beta chains follows, all from one sample in a study of blood T cell repertoires in COVID-19. TCRdb's table, derived via immunoSEQ multiplex PCR, lists solely in-frame clones and lacks some. The sample has around 190,000 clones; roughly 75% are singletons. Sequencing used peripheral blood. The receptors derive from a man between 65 and 85 years old with active or convalescent COVID-19. The CDR3 runs from the conserved cysteine through the conserved F or W. The order of the fields is J gene, V gene, CDR3 length, D gene, clone size, CDR3 protein, CDR3 DNA. A D gene is named only where the DNA matches it firmly. Size values are once, few and many counts, or a class for expanded clones, and some rows have none.

TRBJ1-4 | TRBV6-5 | 13 | - | - | CASSFREREKLFF | TGTGCCAGCAGTTTCAGGGAACGGGAAAAACTGTTTTTT
TRBJ2-3 | TRBV6-1 | 15 | - | - | CASSKSEISTDTQYF | TGTGCCAGCAGCAAAAGCGAGATCAGCACAGATACGCAGTATTTT
TRBJ1-2 | TRBV27 | 13 | - | - | CASSFTENYGYTF | TGTGCCAGCAGTTTTACGGAGAACTATGGCTACACCTTC
TRBJ2-1 | TRBV29-1 | 13 | - | few | CSVAGYSYNEQFF | TGCAGCGTTGCAGGCTACTCCTACAATGAGCAGTTCTTC
TRBJ1-1 | TRBV2 | 12 | - | - | CASFRGSTEAFF | TGTGCCAGCTTTCGGGGGAGCACTGAAGCTTTCTTT
TRBJ2-7 | TRBV5-1 | 16 | TRBD1 | - | CASSPAPGTGTYEQYF | TGCGCCAGCAGCCCTGCGCCTGGGACAGGGACATACGAGCAGTACTTC
TRBJ1-2 | TRBV19 | 14 | TRBD1 | - | CASRTGEEYYGYTF | TGTGCCAGTAGAACAGGGGAGGAGTACTATGGCTACACCTTC
TRBJ1-2 | TRBV25-1 | 14 | - | few | CASSDAGVVYGYTF | TGTGCCAGCAGTGATGCAGGGGTGGTGTATGGCTACACCTTC
TRBJ2-2 | TRBV12-3/TRBV12-4 | 13 | TRBD2 | - | CASTIREGGELFF | TGTGCCAGCACCATTCGGGAGGGCGGGGAGCTGTTTTTT
TRBJ2-1 | TRBV7-9 | 11 | TRBD2 | - | CASGTSNEQFF | TGTGCCAGTGGGACTAGTAATGAGCAGTTCTTC
TRBJ1-6 | TRBV5-4 | 15 | TRBD1 | few | CASSSTNQGDSPLHF | TGTGCCAGCAGCTCAACGAACCAGGGGGATTCACCCCTCCACTTT
TRBJ1-1 | TRBV12-3/TRBV12-4 | 13 | TRBD1 | - | CASSLTQGAGTFF | TGTGCCAGCAGTTTGACCCAGGGGGCGGGAACGTTCTTT
TRBJ1-2 | TRBV4-2 | 16 | TRBD1 | - | CASSKSGTGYEYGYTF | TGTGCCAGCAGCAAAAGTGGGACAGGGTACGAGTATGGCTACACCTTC
TRBJ2-5 | TRBV28 | 13 | - | once | CASSQGLQETQYF | TGTGCCAGCAGCCAGGGACTCCAAGAGACCCAGTACTTC
TRBJ2-2 | TRBV4-1 | 17 | TRBD1 | - | CASSQETGQGDTGELFF | TGCGCCAGCAGCCAGGAGACGGGACAGGGTGACACCGGGGAGCTGTTTTTT
TRBJ2-2 | TRBV9 | 16 | TRBD2 | once | CASSVREGGDTGELFF | TGTGCCAGCAGCGTAAGGGAGGGTGGGGACACCGGGGAGCTGTTTTTT
TRBJ1-1 | TRBV27 | 13 | - | - | CASSVGQNTEAFF | TGTGCCAGCAGCGTCGGACAGAACACTGAAGCTTTCTTT
TRBJ1-2 | TRBV29-1 | 12 | TRBD1 | - | CSSGGEIYGYTF | TGCAGCTCAGGGGGCGAGATCTATGGCTACACCTTC
TRBJ1-6 | TRBV5-1 | 16 | - | - | CASRPTFGSYNSPLHF | TGCGCCAGCCGTCCCACTTTCGGCTCCTATAATTCACCCCTCCACTTT
TRBJ2-6 | TRBV2 | 17 | TRBD1 | - | CASIPGQGQAGANVLTF | TGTGCCAGCATCCCGGGACAGGGTCAAGCTGGGGCCAACGTCCTGACTTTC
TRBJ2-2 | TRBV2 | 14 | - | few | CASSASSNTGELFF | TGTGCCAGCAGTGCCTCTAGCAACACCGGGGAGCTGTTTTTT
TRBJ2-1 | TRBV29-1 | 13 | - | few | CSVQITIINEQFF | TGCAGCGTTCAGATAACGATTATCAATGAGCAGTTCTTC
TRBJ2-7 | TRBV6-5 | 12 | - | - | CASTRDSYEQYF | TGTGCCAGCACCCGAGACTCCTACGAGCAGTACTTC
TRBJ2-2 | TRBV5-1 | 14 | - | few | CASLDGEDTGELFF | TGCGCCAGCCTGGACGGGGAGGACACCGGGGAGCTGTTTTTT
TRBJ2-3 | TRBV5-1 | 16 | - | - | CASSPLEGGGSDTQYF | TGCGCCAGCAGCCCGCTAGAGGGAGGAGGGTCAGATACGCAGTATTTT
TRBJ2-2 | TRBV10-2 | 16 | TRBD1 | once | CASSEAQGVGTGELFF | TGCGCCAGCAGTGAAGCGCAGGGGGTAGGCACCGGGGAGCTGTTTTTT
TRBJ1-3 | TRBV18 | 18 | - | - | CASSPLGGIPSSGNTIYF | TGTGCCAGCTCACCGCTTGGGGGGATACCAAGCTCTGGAAACACCATATATTTT
TRBJ2-3 | TRBV19 | 14 | - | - | CASSIVGRTDTQYF | TGTGCCAGTAGTATAGTGGGGCGCACAGATACGCAGTATTTT
TRBJ1-5 | TRBV20-1 | 13 | - | - | CSASGRGGQPQHF | TGCAGTGCTAGTGGTCGGGGTGGTCAGCCCCAGCATTTT
TRBJ1-4 | TRBV6-5 | 15 | - | - | CASSLLRVGREKLFF | TGTGCCAGCTCTCTCCTTCGGGTTGGTCGAGAAAAACTGTTTTTT
TRBJ1-5 | TRBV19 | 15 | - | - | CASGEVAGGDQPQHF | TGTGCCAGCGGTGAGGTTGCGGGGGGGGATCAGCCCCAGCATTTT
TRBJ1-2 | TRBV4-1 | 14 | - | - | CASSQGAALYGYTF | TGCGCCAGCAGCCAAGGGGCTGCGTTGTATGGCTACACCTTC
TRBJ1-2 | TRBV5-1 | 15 | TRBD1 | - | CASMIPGQGGSGYTF | TGCGCCAGCATGATCCCGGGACAGGGAGGATCTGGCTACACCTTC
TRBJ1-2 | TRBV6-1 | 21 | - | - | CASSEGARQAIPLGPNYGYTF | TGTGCCAGCAGTGAAGGGGCCCGACAGGCGATACCCCTAGGACCGAACTATGGCTACACCTTC
TRBJ1-1 | TRBV7-9 | 13 | TRBD1 | - | CASSIQGGTEAFF | TGTGCCAGCAGTATACAGGGGGGTACTGAAGCTTTCTTT
TRBJ2-2 | TRBV2 | 15 | TRBD1 | few | CASSAGTAYTGELFF | TGTGCCAGCAGTGCCGGGACAGCCTACACCGGGGAGCTGTTTTTT
TRBJ2-1 | TRBV25-1 | 15 | - | - | CASSEYRGTYNEQFF | TGTGCCAGCAGTGAATATCGGGGGACTTACAATGAGCAGTTCTTC
TRBJ2-2 | TRBV9 | 19 | TRBD2 | - | CASSVELGLAGGRTGELFF | TGTGCCAGCAGCGTAGAATTGGGACTAGCGGGGGGCCGGACCGGGGAGCTGTTTTTT
TRBJ2-3 | TRBV5-1 | 15 | TRBD2 | - | CASSDPAGDTDTQYF | TGCGCCAGCAGCGATCCAGCGGGGGACACAGATACGCAGTATTTT
TRBJ1-1 | TRBV21-1 | 12 | - | - | CASSKWRIQAFF | TGTGCCAGCAGCAAATGGAGGATTCAAGCTTTCTTT